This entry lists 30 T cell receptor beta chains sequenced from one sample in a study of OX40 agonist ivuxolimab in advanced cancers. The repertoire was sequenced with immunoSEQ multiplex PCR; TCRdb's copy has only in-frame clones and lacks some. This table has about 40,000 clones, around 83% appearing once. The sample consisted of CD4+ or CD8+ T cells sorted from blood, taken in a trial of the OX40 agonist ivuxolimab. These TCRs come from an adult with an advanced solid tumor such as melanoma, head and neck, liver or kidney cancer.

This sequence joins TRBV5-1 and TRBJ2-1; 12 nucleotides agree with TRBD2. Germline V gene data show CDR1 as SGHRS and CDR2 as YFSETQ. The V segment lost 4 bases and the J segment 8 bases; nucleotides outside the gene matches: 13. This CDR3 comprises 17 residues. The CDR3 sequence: CASSPGLAGPLLHEQFF. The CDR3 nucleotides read TGCGCCAGCAGCCCAGGACTAGCGGGACCCCTTTTGCATGAGCAGTTCTTC.

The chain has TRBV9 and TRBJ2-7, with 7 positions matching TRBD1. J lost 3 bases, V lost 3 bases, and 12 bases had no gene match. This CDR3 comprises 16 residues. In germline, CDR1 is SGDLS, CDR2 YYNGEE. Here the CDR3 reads CASSAGDGTDDYEQYF. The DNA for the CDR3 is TGTGCCAGCAGCGCCGGGGACGGGACAGACGACTACGAGCAGTACTTC.

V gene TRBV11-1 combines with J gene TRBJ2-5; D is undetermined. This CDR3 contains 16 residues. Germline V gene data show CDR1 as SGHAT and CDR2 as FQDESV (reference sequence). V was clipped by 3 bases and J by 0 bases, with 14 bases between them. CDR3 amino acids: CASSFLVPYHQETQYF. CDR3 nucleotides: TGTGCCAGCAGCTTTCTCGTACCGTACCACCAAGAGACCCAGTACTTC. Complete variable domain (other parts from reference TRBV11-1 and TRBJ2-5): EAEVAQSPRYKITEKSQAVAFWCDPISGHATLYWYRQILGQGPELLVQFQDESVVDDSQLPKDRFSAERLKGVDSTLKIQPAELGDSAMYLCASSFLVPYHQETQYFGPGTRLLVL.

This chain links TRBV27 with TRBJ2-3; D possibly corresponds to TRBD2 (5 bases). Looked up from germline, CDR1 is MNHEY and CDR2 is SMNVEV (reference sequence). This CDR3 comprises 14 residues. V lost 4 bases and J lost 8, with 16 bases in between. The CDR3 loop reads CASSWPGEGSTQYF. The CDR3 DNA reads TGTGCCAGCAGTTGGCCCGGGGAAGGGAGTACGCAGTATTTT.

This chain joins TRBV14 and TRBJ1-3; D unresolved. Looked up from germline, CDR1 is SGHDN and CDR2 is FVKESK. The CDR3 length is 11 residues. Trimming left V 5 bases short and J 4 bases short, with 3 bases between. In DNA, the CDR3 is TGTGCCAGCAGCTGGGGAAACACCATATATTTT. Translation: CASSWGNTIYF. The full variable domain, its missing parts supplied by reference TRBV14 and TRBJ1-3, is EAGVTQFPSHSVIEKGQTVTLRCDPISGHDNLYWYRRVMGKEIKFLLHFVKESKQDESGMPNNRFLAERTGGTYSTLKVQPAELEDSGVYFCASSWGNTIYFGEGSWLTVV.

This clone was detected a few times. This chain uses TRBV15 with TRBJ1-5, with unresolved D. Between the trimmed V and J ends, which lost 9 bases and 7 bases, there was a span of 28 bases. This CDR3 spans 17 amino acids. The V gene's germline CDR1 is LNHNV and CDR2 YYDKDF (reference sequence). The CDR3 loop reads CATGTTDSGAVRQPQHF. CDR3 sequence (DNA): TGTGCCACAGGTACGACCGATAGCGGAGCGGTCAGGCAGCCCCAGCATTTT.

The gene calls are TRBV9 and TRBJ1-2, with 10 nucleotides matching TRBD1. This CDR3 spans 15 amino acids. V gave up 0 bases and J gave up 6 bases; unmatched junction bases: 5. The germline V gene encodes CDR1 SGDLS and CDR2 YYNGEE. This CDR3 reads CASSVARTGGDGYTF. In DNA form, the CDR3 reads TGTGCCAGCAGCGTAGCCCGGACAGGGGGGGATGGCTACACCTTC.

CDR3 residues: CASSLVTGGYGYTF. The CDR3 DNA reads as TGTGCCAGCAGCTTAGTGACAGGGGGCTATGGCTACACCTTC. This chain links TRBV7-9 with TRBJ1-2; 9 bases fit TRBD1. The V and J ends lost 1 base and 4 bases, in that order; junction bases with no gene match: 1. Per germline, CDR1 SEHNR and CDR2 FQNEAQ (reference sequence). The CDR3 totals 14 residues.

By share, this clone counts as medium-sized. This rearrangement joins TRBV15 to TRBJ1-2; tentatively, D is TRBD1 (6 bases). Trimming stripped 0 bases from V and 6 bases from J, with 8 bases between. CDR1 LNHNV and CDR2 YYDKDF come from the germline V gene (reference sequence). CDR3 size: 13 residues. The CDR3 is CATSRERGDGYTF. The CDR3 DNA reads TGTGCCACCAGCAGAGAAAGGGGGGATGGCTACACCTTC.

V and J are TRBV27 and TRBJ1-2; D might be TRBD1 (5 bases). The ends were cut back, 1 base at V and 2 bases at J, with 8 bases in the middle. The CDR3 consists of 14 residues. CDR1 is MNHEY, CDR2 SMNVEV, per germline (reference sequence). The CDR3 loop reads CASSLYRGNYGYTF. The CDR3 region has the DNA TGTGCCAGCAGTTTATATCGGGGCAACTATGGCTACACCTTC.

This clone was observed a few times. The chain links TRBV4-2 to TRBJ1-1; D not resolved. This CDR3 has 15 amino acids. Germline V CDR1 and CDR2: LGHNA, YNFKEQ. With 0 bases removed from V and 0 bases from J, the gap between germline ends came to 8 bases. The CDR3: CASSQEVRLNTEAFF. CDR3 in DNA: TGTGCCAGCAGCCAAGAGGTTCGCCTGAACACTGAAGCTTTCTTT.

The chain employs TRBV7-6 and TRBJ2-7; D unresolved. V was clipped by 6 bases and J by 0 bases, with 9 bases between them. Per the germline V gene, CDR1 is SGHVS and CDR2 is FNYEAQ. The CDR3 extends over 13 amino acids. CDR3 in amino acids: CASSETPSYEQYF. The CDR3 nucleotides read TGTGCCAGCAGTGAGACGCCCTCCTACGAGCAGTACTTC.

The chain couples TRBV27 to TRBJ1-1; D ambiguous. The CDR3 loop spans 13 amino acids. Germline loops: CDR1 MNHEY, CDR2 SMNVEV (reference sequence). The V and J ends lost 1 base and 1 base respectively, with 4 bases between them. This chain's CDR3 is CASSLYSNTEAFF. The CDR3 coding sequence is TGTGCCAGCAGTTTATACTCGAACACTGAAGCTTTCTTT.

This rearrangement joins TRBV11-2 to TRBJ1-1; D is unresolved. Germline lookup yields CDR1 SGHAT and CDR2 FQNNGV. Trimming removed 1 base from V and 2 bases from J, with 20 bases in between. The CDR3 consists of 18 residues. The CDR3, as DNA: TGTGCCAGCAGCTTAGCCCTGAGCTGGAGCGCGGGAAACACTGAAGCTTTCTTT. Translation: CASSLALSWSAGNTEAFF.

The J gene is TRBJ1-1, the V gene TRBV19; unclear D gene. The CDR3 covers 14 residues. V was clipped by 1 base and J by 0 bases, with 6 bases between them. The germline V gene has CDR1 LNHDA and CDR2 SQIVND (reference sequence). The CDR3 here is CASSIGVLNTEAFF. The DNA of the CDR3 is TGTGCCAGTAGTATAGGGGTTTTGAACACTGAAGCTTTCTTT.

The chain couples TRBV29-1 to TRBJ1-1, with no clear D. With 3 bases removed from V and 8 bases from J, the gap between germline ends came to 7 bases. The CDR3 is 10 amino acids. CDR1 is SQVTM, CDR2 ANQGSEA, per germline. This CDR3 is CSVDSREAFF. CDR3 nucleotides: TGCAGCGTTGATAGCAGGGAAGCTTTCTTT.

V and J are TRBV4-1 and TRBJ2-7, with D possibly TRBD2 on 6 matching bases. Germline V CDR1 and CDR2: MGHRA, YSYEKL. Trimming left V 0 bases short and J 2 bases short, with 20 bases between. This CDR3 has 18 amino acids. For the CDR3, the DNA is TGCGCCAGCAGCCAAGATAAGGGGCTGGGACTGGAGACCTACGAGCAGTACTTC. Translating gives CASSQDKGLGLETYEQYF.

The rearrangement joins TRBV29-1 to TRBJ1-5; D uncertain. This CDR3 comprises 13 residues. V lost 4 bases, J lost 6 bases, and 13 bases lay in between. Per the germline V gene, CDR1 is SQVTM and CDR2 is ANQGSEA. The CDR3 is CSVVEGLSQPQHF. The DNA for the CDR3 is TGCAGCGTTGTCGAGGGATTGAGTCAGCCCCAGCATTTT. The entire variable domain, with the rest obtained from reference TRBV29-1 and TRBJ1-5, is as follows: SAVISQKPSRDICQRGTSLTIQCQVDSQVTMMFWYRQQPGQSLTLIATANQGSEATYESGFVIDKFPISRPNLTFSTLTVSNMSPEDSSIYLCSVVEGLSQPQHFGDGTRLSIL.

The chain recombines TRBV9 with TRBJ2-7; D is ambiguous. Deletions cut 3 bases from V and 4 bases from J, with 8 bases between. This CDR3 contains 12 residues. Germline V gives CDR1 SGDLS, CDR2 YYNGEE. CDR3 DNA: TGTGCCAGCAGCGCGGACGGTTACGAGCAGTACTTC. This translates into CASSADGYEQYF.

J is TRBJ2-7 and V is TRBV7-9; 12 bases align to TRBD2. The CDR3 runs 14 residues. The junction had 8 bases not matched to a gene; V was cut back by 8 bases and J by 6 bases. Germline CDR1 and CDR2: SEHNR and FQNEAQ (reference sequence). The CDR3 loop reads CASAPRGLAGEQYF. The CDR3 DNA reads TGTGCCAGCGCCCCCCGGGGACTAGCGGGCGAGCAGTACTTC.

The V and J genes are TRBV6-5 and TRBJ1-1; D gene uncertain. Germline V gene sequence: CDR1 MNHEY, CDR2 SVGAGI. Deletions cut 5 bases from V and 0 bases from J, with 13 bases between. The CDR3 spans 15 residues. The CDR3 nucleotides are TGTGCCAGCAGTACTGGGTGGGGTCTGAACACTGAAGCTTTCTTT. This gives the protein CASSTGWGLNTEAFF.

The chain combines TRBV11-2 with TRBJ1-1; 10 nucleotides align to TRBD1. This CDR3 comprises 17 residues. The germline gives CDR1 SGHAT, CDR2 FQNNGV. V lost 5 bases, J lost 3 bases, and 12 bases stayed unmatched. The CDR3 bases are TGTGCCAGCAGCGCGCCCGGGACAGGGGAAGTGTACACTGAAGCTTTCTTT. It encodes CASSAPGTGEVYTEAFF.

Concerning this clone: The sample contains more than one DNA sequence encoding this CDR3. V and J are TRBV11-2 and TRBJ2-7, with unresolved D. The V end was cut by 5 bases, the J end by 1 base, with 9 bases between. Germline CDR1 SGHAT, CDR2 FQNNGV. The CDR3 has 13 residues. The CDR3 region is CASSGTGSYEQYF. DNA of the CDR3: TGTGCCAGCAGCGGTACCGGGTCCTACGAGCAGTACTTC.

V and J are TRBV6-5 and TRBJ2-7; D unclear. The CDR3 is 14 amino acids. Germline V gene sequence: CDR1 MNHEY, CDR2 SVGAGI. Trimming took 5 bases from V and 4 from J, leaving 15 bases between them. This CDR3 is CASSTSGERYEQYF. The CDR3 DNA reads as TGTGCCAGCAGTACTTCCGGTGAAAGGTACGAGCAGTACTTC.

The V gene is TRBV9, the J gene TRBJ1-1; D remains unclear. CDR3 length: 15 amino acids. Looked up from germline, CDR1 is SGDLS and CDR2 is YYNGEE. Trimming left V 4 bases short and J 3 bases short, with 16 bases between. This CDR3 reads CASSLKEAAYTEAFF. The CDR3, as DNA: TGTGCCAGCAGCCTAAAAGAAGCGGCCTACACTGAAGCTTTCTTT.

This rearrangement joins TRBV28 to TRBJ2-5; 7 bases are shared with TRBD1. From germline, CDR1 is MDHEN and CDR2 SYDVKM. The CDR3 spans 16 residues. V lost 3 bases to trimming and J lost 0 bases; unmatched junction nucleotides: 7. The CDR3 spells CASSFTGVRDQETQYF. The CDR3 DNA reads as TGTGCCAGCAGTTTCACAGGGGTGAGGGACCAAGAGACCCAGTACTTC.

The DNA for the CDR3 is TGTGCCAGCAGAGGGGGGTCCTACGAGCAGTACTTC. Its protein product is CASRGGSYEQYF. The chain uses TRBV7-9 and TRBJ2-7; D could derive from TRBD1 or TRBD2 (6 bases each). CDR1 is SEHNR, CDR2 FQNEAQ, per germline (reference sequence). This CDR3 has 12 amino acids. Trimming took off 6 bases at V and 1 base at J, with 7 bases between the two ends.

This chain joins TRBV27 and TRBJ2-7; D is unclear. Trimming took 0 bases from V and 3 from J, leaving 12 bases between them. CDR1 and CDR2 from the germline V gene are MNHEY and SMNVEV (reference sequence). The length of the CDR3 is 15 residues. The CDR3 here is CASSLSDGYRYEQYF. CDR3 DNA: TGTGCCAGCAGTTTATCTGACGGATACCGCTACGAGCAGTACTTC.

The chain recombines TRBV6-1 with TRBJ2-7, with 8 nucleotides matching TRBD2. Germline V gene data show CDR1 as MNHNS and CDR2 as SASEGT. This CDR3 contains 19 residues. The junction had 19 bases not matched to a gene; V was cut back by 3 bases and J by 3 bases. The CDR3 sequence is CASSEVNARVWRGVYEQYF. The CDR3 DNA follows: TGTGCCAGCAGTGAGGTCAACGCGAGGGTGTGGCGGGGGGTCTACGAGCAGTACTTC.

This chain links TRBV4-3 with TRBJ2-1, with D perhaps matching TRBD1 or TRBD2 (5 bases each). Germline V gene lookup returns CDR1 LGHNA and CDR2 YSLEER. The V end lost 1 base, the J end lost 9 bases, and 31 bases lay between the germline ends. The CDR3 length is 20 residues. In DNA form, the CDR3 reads TGCGCCAGCAGCCAAGGGTTAGCGCACGAATCTGGGGGACCCCTCCTTGAGCAGTTCTTC. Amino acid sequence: CASSQGLAHESGGPLLEQFF.